This TCR beta chain came from a study of molecular identifiers for immune sequencing clone quantification. Study results and limitations: Detection of one spiked Jurkat cell's TCR RNA reportedly worked in around 1 million naive cells.

For bulk TCR libraries, previously described methods and listed TCR primers were used. TCRdb called the PCR reads again in MiXCR, with one record for every CDR3 protein. The sample lists 490,000 or so distinct CDR3 sequences; about 25% were seen once. Libraries of naive CD8 cells were prepared from approximately 20,000 to 980,000 sorted cells using 10%, 30% or 50% RNA. Sorting selected naive CD8 T cells with a CD8+CD4-CCR7+CD45RA+ phenotype. This clonotype occurred many times. What it binds is not known. The CDR3 consists of 18 residues. Germline V gives CDR1 SGHTA, CDR2 FQGNSA. V was clipped by 4 bases and J by 2 bases; unmatched bases: 11.

Sequencing used naive CD8+ T cells from blood, with Jurkat cell RNA spiked in. Subset of the sample: FACS-sorted CD8+CD4-CCR7+CD45RA+ naive T cells. The receptor was derived from a human donor in good health. Some libraries in this study had Jurkat cell RNA spiked in. This chain joins TRBV7-2 and TRBJ2-6, with TRBD1 matching over 7 bases. CDR3 amino acids: CASSYVQGYPPGANVLTF. DNA for the CDR3: TGTGCCAGCAGCTACGTACAGGGGTATCCCCCTGGGGCCAACGTCCTGACTTTC.